This passage covers 26 T cell receptor beta chains from one sample sequenced in a study of T-cell reconstitution after alpha-beta-depleted transplantation in children. The TCRbeta library was prepared with unique molecular identifiers. In TCRdb, the PCR reads were re-called with MiXCR into one record per CDR3 protein. This sample has 200,000 to 250,000 distinct CDR3 sequences, with around 7.7% found just once. Source: PBMCs, mostly from graft donor cells, taken 360 days after TCRalphabeta/CD19-depleted stem cell transplant. The receptor source for this set is a male patient aged 2-9 years who had a stem cell transplant for acute myeloid leukemia, so the T cells may come from the graft donor.

This clonotype was found many times. The J gene is TRBJ2-1, the V gene TRBV10-3; D is perhaps TRBD1 (6 bases). V was cut by 9 bases and J by 3 bases, with 6 bases left in between. Germline V CDR1 and CDR2: ENHRY, SYGVKD. This CDR3 is built from 11 residues. The CDR3 is CAIQGYNEQFF. DNA of the CDR3: TGTGCCATACAGGGCTACAATGAGCAGTTCTTC.

Only a few counts were recorded for this clonotype. The rearrangement links TRBV7-3 to TRBJ2-2, with D unclear. Between the trimmed V and J ends, which lost 0 bases and 6 bases, there was a span of 11 bases. Germline assignment: CDR1 SGHTA and CDR2 FQGTGA. CDR3 size: 15 residues. CDR3: CASSLTATPPGELFF. In DNA, the CDR3 is TGTGCCAGCAGCTTAACGGCTACCCCCCCCGGGGAGCTGTTTTTT.

The chain carries TRBV2 and TRBJ2-1; 13 bases agree with TRBD2. Germline V lookup: CDR1 SNHLY, CDR2 FYNNEI. J lost 0 bases, V lost 5 bases, and 10 bases had no gene match. The CDR3 extends over 19 amino acids. CDR3 residues: CASSTSGTSGKSSYNEQFF. The CDR3 bases are TGTGCCAGCAGTACATCCGGGACTAGCGGGAAGAGCTCCTACAATGAGCAGTTCTTC. Filled out from reference TRBV2 and TRBJ2-1, the complete variable domain reads EPEVTQTPSHQVTQMGQEVILRCVPISNHLYFYWYRQILGQKVEFLVSFYNNEISEKSEIFDDQFSVERPDGSNFTLKIRSTKLEDSAMYFCASSTSGTSGKSSYNEQFFGPGTRLTVL.

This clonotype showed up many times. The CDR3 loop reads CASSTLGGSYNEQFF. The CDR3 region has the DNA TGTGCCAGCAGTACCTTGGGGGGCTCCTACAATGAGCAGTTCTTC. The chain carries TRBV27 and TRBJ2-1, with D perhaps matching TRBD2 (6 bases). The germline V gene encodes CDR1 MNHEY and CDR2 SMNVEV (reference sequence). Trimming shortened V by 5 bases and J by 0 bases, and 11 bases separated the two germline ends. The CDR3 is made up of 15 amino acids.

This clonotype was seen once. The chain uses TRBV5-1 and TRBJ1-1; maybe TRBD1 (6 bases). There are 15 residues in the CDR3. Germline V lookup: CDR1 SGHRS, CDR2 YFSETQ. V lost 3 bases and J 4 bases, leaving 16 bases between the germline ends. CDR3 nucleotide sequence: TGCGCCAGCAGCTCTCTAGGGGGGGCGGCCACTGAAGCTTTCTTT. It translates to CASSSLGGAATEAFF.

The CDR3 region has the DNA TGCAGTGCTAGATCGGGATATACCGGGGAGCTGTTTTTT. Its translation: CSARSGYTGELFF. The rearrangement uses TRBV20-1 and TRBJ2-2; possible D gene TRBD2, 5 bases. Germline V gene lookup returns CDR1 DFQATT and CDR2 SNEGSKA (reference sequence). The V end was cut by 2 bases, the J end by 5 bases, with 9 bases between. CDR3 length: 13 amino acids.

The rearrangement joins TRBV2 to TRBJ1-2; D gene unclear. The V and J ends lost 10 bases and 10 bases respectively, with 19 bases between them. Germline V gene data show CDR1 as SNHLY and CDR2 as FYNNEI. The CDR3 spans 12 residues. This chain's CDR3 is CANASGSHLYTF. DNA of the CDR3: TGTGCCAACGCGAGCGGCAGTCATCTCTACACCTTC.

This clonotype showed up many times. The rearrangement uses TRBV12-3 or TRBV12-4 and TRBJ1-2, with a possible D match to TRBD1 (5 bases). This CDR3 is 14 amino acids long. Trimming took off 5 bases at V and 7 bases at J, with 17 bases between the two ends. This CDR3 is CASSPRGPIGGYTF. In nucleotides, the CDR3 is TGTGCCAGCAGTCCCCGGGGACCGATTGGTGGCTACACCTTC.

At least ten counts were recorded for this clonotype. The chain is built from TRBV7-2 and TRBJ2-7, with TRBD2 as a possible D gene (6 bases). The V and J ends lost 1 base and 5 bases respectively, with 12 bases between them. The CDR3 contains 14 residues. Per the germline V gene, CDR1 is SGHTA and CDR2 is FQGNSA. CDR3 amino acids: CASSLDRETNEQYF. In DNA, the CDR3 is TGTGCCAGCAGCTTAGACCGGGAGACGAACGAGCAGTACTTC.

This clonotype was seen only a few times. The chain carries TRBV7-7 and TRBJ2-5; D is possibly TRBD2 (7 bases). Germline loops: CDR1 SSHAT, CDR2 FNYEAQ (reference sequence). CDR3 length: 11 residues. The CDR3 DNA follows: TGTTTGCGGGGGCGCGGAGAGACCCAGTACTTC. It yields the protein CLRGRGETQYF.

The rearrangement links TRBV24-1 to TRBJ2-1; 8 positions agree with TRBD1. This CDR3 spans 14 amino acids. Losses at the gene ends were 9 bases for V and 4 bases for J; bases not matched to a gene: 7. CDR1 KGHDR and CDR2 SFDVKD come from the germline V gene. CDR3 sequence (DNA): TGTGCCACCGGATCCGGGACAGGATACAATGAGCAGTTCTTC. Translation: CATGSGTGYNEQFF.

The chain employs TRBV7-2 and TRBJ2-2, with TRBD1 matching over 11 bases. Germline CDR1 is SGHTA and CDR2 is FQGNSA. The CDR3 runs to 14 residues. V trimming: 10 bases; J trimming: 5 bases; junction bases outside the gene matches: 6. CDR3 nucleotides: TGTGCCACCACCGGGACAGGGGGTACCGGGGAGCTGTTTTTT. Amino acid sequence: CATTGTGGTGELFF.

The chain carries TRBV6-2 or TRBV6-3 and TRBJ2-1, with D unclear. Germline V gene sequence: CDR1 MNHEY, CDR2 SVGEGT. V was clipped by 4 bases and J by 0 bases, with 7 bases between them. This CDR3 contains 14 residues. CDR3 in amino acids: CASSSKFSYNEQFF. The DNA of the CDR3 is TGTGCCAGCAGTTCTAAGTTCTCCTACAATGAGCAGTTCTTC.

Ten or more counts support this clonotype. This chain connects TRBV5-6 to TRBJ2-3, with D hard to call. Trimming removed 4 bases at V and 7 bases at J, with 7 bases between. Germline CDR1 reads SGHDT; CDR2 reads YYEEEE. The CDR3 is made up of 11 amino acids. As DNA, the CDR3 is TGTGCCAGCAGCGCCTCGAATACGCAGTATTTT. Protein: CASSASNTQYF.

This clonotype was seen more than once but under ten times. The V call is TRBV7-3, the J call TRBJ2-5; D uncertain. Germline CDR1 is SGHTA and CDR2 is FQGTGA. This CDR3 contains 16 residues. With 5 bases removed from V and 1 base from J, the gap between germline ends came to 17 bases. As DNA, the CDR3 is TGTGCCAGCAGCGTATCCCCTACGCCGATCCAAGAGACCCAGTACTTC. It yields the protein CASSVSPTPIQETQYF.

This clonotype came up a few times. The rearrangement links TRBV7-2 to TRBJ2-4; the D gene is possibly TRBD2 (6 bases). Germline V lookup: CDR1 SGHTA, CDR2 FQGNSA. Trimming removed 4 bases at V and 8 bases at J, with 18 bases between. The CDR3 spans 15 residues. CDR3 bases: TGTGCCAGCAGCTCCTTCTCGGCGGGGTTGGACATTCAGTACTTC. It specifies CASSSFSAGLDIQYF.

At least ten counts were recorded for this clonotype. The chain joins TRBV7-2 to TRBJ2-7, with D hard to call. V lost 1 base, J lost 6 bases, and 4 bases lay in between. The CDR3 extends over 11 amino acids. Germline CDR1 and CDR2: SGHTA and FQGNSA. CDR3 region: CASSLGLEQYV. The CDR3 coding sequence is TGTGCCAGCAGCTTAGGGCTCGAGCAGTACGTC.

This clonotype has at least ten counts. This chain joins TRBV5-1 and TRBJ2-3; 7 nucleotides match TRBD1. J gave up 0 bases and V 4 bases, and 8 bases lay outside the gene matches. The CDR3 spans 16 residues. Looked up from germline, CDR1 is SGHRS and CDR2 is YFSETQ. For the CDR3, the DNA is TGCGCCAGCAGCATCTACAGGGGCCCTAGCACAGATACGCAGTATTTT. Translating it yields CASSIYRGPSTDTQYF.

This clonotype was recorded at least ten times. J is TRBJ2-7 and V is TRBV20-1; 10 positions agree with TRBD2. CDR1 DFQATT and CDR2 SNEGSKA come from the germline V gene (reference sequence). The CDR3 is 16 residues long. Germline trimming cut 4 bases from V and 3 bases from J; bases unmatched to any gene: 12. CDR3 nucleotides: TGCAGTGCTAACAGAGGGGAGACTAGCGGGTTCTACGAGCAGTACTTC. The encoded protein is CSANRGETSGFYEQYF.

Many counts were recorded for this clonotype. The chain has TRBV12-3 or TRBV12-4 and TRBJ2-5, with no clear D. Trimming removed 5 bases from V and 4 bases from J, with 14 bases in between. The CDR3 spans 14 residues. Here the CDR3 DNA reads TGTGCCAGCAGTAGAAGGGTATTAATAGAGACCCAGTACTTC. Its protein product is CASSRRVLIETQYF.

This clonotype was counted ten times or more. This rearrangement joins TRBV12-3 or TRBV12-4 to TRBJ1-4; 10 bases line up with TRBD1. After removal of 3 bases from V and 8 bases from J, the junction contained 6 bases not matched to a gene. This CDR3 comprises 15 residues. The CDR3 is CASSLGQGTREKLFF. The CDR3 region has the DNA TGTGCCAGCAGTTTGGGACAGGGGACCAGGGAAAAACTGTTTTTT.

This clonotype was observed a handful of times. V gene TRBV7-9 combines with J gene TRBJ2-1; TRBD1 matches at 8 bases. Germline-derived CDR1 and CDR2 are SEHNR and FQNEAQ (reference sequence). V lost 5 bases, J lost 0 bases, and 3 bases stayed unmatched. This CDR3 has 15 amino acids. In DNA, the CDR3 is TGTGCCAGCAGCCCACAGGGGGACTCCTACAATGAGCAGTTCTTC. Translated, it gives CASSPQGDSYNEQFF.

This clonotype was counted ten times or more. The V call is TRBV4-2, the J call TRBJ1-5, with D maybe TRBD1 (5 bases). Germline V gene data show CDR1 as LGHNA and CDR2 as YNFKEQ. The CDR3 contains 14 residues. The V end lost 1 base, the J end lost 5 bases, and 9 bases lay between the germline ends. CDR3 in DNA: TGTGCCAGCAGCCAAGGACCGGGGGATCAGCCCCAGCATTTT. Encoded protein: CASSQGPGDQPQHF.

This clonotype was observed many times. The CDR3 sequence is CASSKPGQGLGTQYF. CDR3 in DNA: TGTGCCAGCAGCAAACCGGGACAGGGGCTTGGTACGCAGTATTTT. The chain has TRBV11-2 and TRBJ2-3; TRBD1 matches at 10 bases. After removal of 5 bases from V and 8 bases from J, the junction contained 10 bases not matched to a gene. This CDR3 contains 15 residues. The V gene's germline CDR1 is SGHAT and CDR2 FQNNGV.

In this sample, this clonotype turned up a few times. The V call is TRBV7-3, the J call TRBJ1-1, with a weak D call TRBD1 (5 bases). The germline V and J ends were trimmed by 1 base and 2 bases, with 14 bases remaining between them. The CDR3 consists of 16 residues. Germline V gene data show CDR1 as SGHTA and CDR2 as FQGTGA. CDR3 sequence reads: CASSLSKAGKNTEAFF. CDR3 bases: TGTGCCAGCAGCTTAAGCAAGGCAGGGAAAAACACTGAAGCTTTCTTT.

This clonotype was recorded a few times. This chain uses TRBV7-3 with TRBJ2-3; D remains ambiguous. V dropped 2 bases and J dropped 0 bases, with 6 bases sitting between them. The CDR3 has 14 residues. CDR1 is SGHTA and CDR2 is FQGTGA in the germline V gene. Written as DNA, the CDR3 is TGTGCCAGCAGCTTATGGGGAAGCACAGATACGCAGTATTTT. Its protein product is CASSLWGSTDTQYF.